This TCR beta chain was sequenced during a study of control samples from healthy donors and cancer patients. This clone is a singleton in its sample. Clones were read by immunoSEQ multiplex PCR, and TCRdb kept only the in-frame ones, dropping some. The repertoire holds roughly 450,000 clones, with about nine tenths as singletons. Germline CDR1 is MGHRA and CDR2 is YSYEKL. The CDR3 length is 16 residues. Germline trimming cut 0 bases from V and 5 bases from J; bases unmatched to any gene: 9. This chain uses TRBV4-1 with TRBJ2-5, with TRBD1 identical over 7 bases. The sequence was collected from a man aged 40-49 years with head and neck cancer. Sequenced: PBMCs. Here the CDR3 DNA reads TGCGCCAGCAGCCAAGAGAGACAGGGACCGTGGGAGACCCAGTACTTC. This encodes CASSQERQGPWETQYF.